The 15 T cell receptor beta chains in this list originate from one sample, sequenced in a study of T-cell reconstitution after alpha-beta-depleted transplantation in children. Unique molecular identifiers featured in how the TCRbeta library was prepared. TCRdb independently ran MiXCR on the PCR reads; one entry per CDR3 protein. The profile covers almost 600,000 distinct CDR3 sequences, with over 25% appearing a single time and around a third taken by the ten largest. This sample comprised PBMCs, obtained before TCRalphabeta/CD19-depleted stem cell transplant. These receptors were collected from a boy under two years old with Wiskott-Aldrich syndrome, due to receive a stem cell transplant.

This clonotype has a handful of counts. V and J are TRBV18 and TRBJ1-2; 7 bases agree with TRBD1. CDR3 size: 17 residues. The V gene's germline CDR1 is KGHSH and CDR2 LQKENI. Trimming cost V 4 bases and J 5 bases; bases outside gene matches: 16. CDR3 sequence reads: CASSRSTGPYLSYGYTF. The CDR3, as DNA: TGTGCCAGCTCACGATCGACAGGGCCATATCTCTCTTATGGCTACACCTTC.

V and J are TRBV29-1 and TRBJ2-5; 8 bases map to TRBD1. The CDR3 runs to 13 residues. Germline trimming cut 1 base from V and 5 bases from J; bases unmatched to any gene: 3. The germline CDR1 and CDR2 sequences are SQVTM and ANQGSEA. In DNA, the CDR3 is TGCAGCGTTGAAGGGGACAGGCGGGAGACCCAGTACTTC. Its protein product is CSVEGDRRETQYF.

This chain connects TRBV12-3 or TRBV12-4 to TRBJ2-1, with 12 bases matching TRBD2. The CDR3 sequence is 15 residues long. Trimming took 6 bases from V and 5 from J; bases not matched to a gene: 5. The CDR3, as DNA: TGTGCCAGCAGACGGGGACTAGCGGGCCACAATGAGCAGTTCTTC. It encodes CASRRGLAGHNEQFF.

DNA of the CDR3: TGCAGTGCTAGGGCTTCCGGGACAGTTGCGATTAAAGCTTTCTTT. It specifies CSARASGTVAIKAFF. This chain connects TRBV20-1 to TRBJ1-1; 7 bases agree with TRBD1. Germline lookup yields CDR1 DFQATT and CDR2 SNEGSKA (reference sequence). The CDR3 sequence is 15 residues long. V lost 3 bases, J lost 9 bases, and 16 bases stayed unmatched.

A few counts support this clonotype. J is TRBJ2-7 and V is TRBV15; no reliable D call. The CDR3 has 16 residues. The germline V gene encodes CDR1 LNHNV and CDR2 YYDKDF (reference sequence). Trimming removed 0 bases at V and 0 bases at J, with 12 bases between. CDR3 sequence reads: CATSRDMKVGSYEQYF. The CDR3 DNA follows: TGTGCCACCAGCAGAGATATGAAAGTCGGCTCCTACGAGCAGTACTTC.

The rearrangement joins TRBV5-1 to TRBJ1-1; TRBD1 might be the D (6 bases). The ends were cut back, 4 bases at V and 5 bases at J, with 18 bases in the middle. The CDR3 sequence is 15 residues long. CDR1 and CDR2 (germline): SGHRS, YFSETQ. CDR3 amino acids: CASSPSPQGWTEAFF. The CDR3 nucleotides are TGCGCCAGCAGCCCGAGCCCACAGGGTTGGACTGAAGCTTTCTTT.

The V and J genes are TRBV24-1 and TRBJ2-1; D perhaps matches TRBD2 (5 bases). Germline CDR1 KGHDR, CDR2 SFDVKD. Trimming took 5 bases from V and 6 from J, leaving 16 bases between them. The CDR3 length is 15 residues. CDR3 bases: TGTGCCACCAGTGGAGGAGAGACTAATCCCAATGAGCAGTTCTTC. It translates to CATSGGETNPNEQFF.

This clonotype has a handful of counts. The chain's CDR3 is CASSLDKREQFF. In DNA form, the CDR3 reads TGCGCCAGCAGCTTGGATAAGCGGGAGCAGTTCTTC. V is TRBV5-1 and J is TRBJ2-1; weak D call: TRBD2 (5 bases). Per the germline V gene, CDR1 is SGHRS and CDR2 is YFSETQ. Trimming removed 0 bases from V and 10 bases from J, with 8 bases in between. This CDR3 is 12 amino acids long.

This clonotype was seen only a few times. The chain carries TRBV5-6 and TRBJ2-7, with a possible D match to TRBD2 (5 bases). The CDR3 has 16 residues. V lost 1 base to trimming and J lost 0 bases, with 14 bases between them. Germline V CDR1 and CDR2: SGHDT, YYEEEE. The CDR3 reads CASSLSPAGSSYEQYF. CDR3 nucleotides: TGTGCCAGCAGCTTGTCTCCGGCTGGGAGCTCCTACGAGCAGTACTTC.

This clonotype was recorded once. The V and J genes are TRBV10-3 and TRBJ2-3; D is perhaps TRBD2 (6 bases). The germline V and J ends were trimmed by 6 bases and 1 base, with 11 bases remaining between them. Germline CDR1 is ENHRY and CDR2 is SYGVKD. The CDR3 contains 14 residues. The CDR3 here is CAIRVAERTDTQYF. CDR3 coding DNA: TGTGCCATCAGAGTAGCGGAGCGCACAGATACGCAGTATTTT.

This clonotype was seen a few times. V and J are TRBV9 and TRBJ2-3; D uncertain. Trimming cost V 0 bases and J 2 bases, with 7 bases left between them. The CDR3 has 14 residues. Germline CDR1 and CDR2: SGDLS and YYNGEE. CDR3 coding DNA: TGTGCCAGCAGCGTAGGGCTCTACACAGATACGCAGTATTTT. As protein: CASSVGLYTDTQYF.

Only a few counts were recorded for this clonotype. This chain uses TRBV20-1 with TRBJ1-5, with D possibly matching TRBD1 (5 bases). V dropped 7 bases and J dropped 0 bases, with 13 bases sitting between them. The CDR3 covers 14 residues. Germline lookup yields CDR1 DFQATT and CDR2 SNEGSKA (reference sequence). The CDR3: CSVHRDSSNQPQHF. Here the CDR3 DNA reads TGCAGTGTTCACCGGGACTCTAGCAATCAGCCCCAGCATTTT.

The chain links TRBV15 to TRBJ2-1; D remains ambiguous. This CDR3 contains 13 residues. Deletions cut 5 bases from V and 7 bases from J, with 12 bases between. The germline CDR1 and CDR2 sequences are LNHNV and YYDKDF (reference sequence). The CDR3 loop is CATSPMFQNEQFF. DNA of the CDR3: TGTGCCACCAGCCCGATGTTTCAAAATGAGCAGTTCTTC.

This clonotype was found a few times. The V gene is TRBV11-2, the J gene TRBJ2-1; D is unresolved. CDR3 length: 12 amino acids. Per germline, CDR1 SGHAT and CDR2 FQNNGV. V gave up 4 bases and J gave up 9 bases, with 10 bases separating them. The chain's CDR3 is CASSYGFLEQFF. In DNA form, the CDR3 reads TGTGCCAGCAGCTACGGGTTCCTTGAGCAGTTCTTC.

The J gene is TRBJ2-1, the V gene TRBV5-1; 7 bases fit TRBD2. The CDR3 runs 14 residues. The trim removed 5 bases at V and 2 bases at J, leaving 4 bases unmatched. The V gene's germline CDR1 is SGHRS and CDR2 YFSETQ. In DNA, the CDR3 is TGCGCCAGCAGAGCGGGAAACACCTACAATGAGCAGTTCTTC. Residues: CASRAGNTYNEQFF.